This entry is about one T cell receptor beta chain. Antigen specificity is unknown. Trimming stripped 5 bases from V and 8 bases from J, with 12 bases between. Germline V gives CDR1 LNHDA, CDR2 SQIVND (reference sequence). CDR3 length equals 13 residues. The sample is drawn from a study of cytomegalovirus exposure and HLA in healthy donors. Study-level points and caveats: HLA alleles showed associations with fewer than 20,000 TCR beta sequences in a later analysis, at a 0.05 false discovery rate. Cytomegalovirus-associated TCR beta chains were listed, numbering 150 to 200. Immune exposure data for these donors was limited to CMV serostatus. Indistinguishability led to the exclusion of some V segments, TRBV6-2 and TRBV6-3 included.

In the PCR, 60 Vbeta and 13 Jbeta primers were used. Produced via immunoSEQ multiplex PCR; TCRdb's table is partial and in-frame only. The sample shows 150,000 to 180,000 clones, roughly 80% of them seen only once. This chain links TRBV19 with TRBJ1-4; D gene ambiguous. The sample taken for sequencing was PBMCs. The sequence came from a man aged 25 to 40 in good health and CMV-seropositive. For the CDR3, the DNA is TGTGCCAGTAGTCTACCGCGCCCCGAAAAACTGTTTTTT. Amino acid sequence: CASSLPRPEKLFF.